Each of the 15 T cell receptor beta chains below was sequenced from the same sample in a study of identifying expanded T cells in peripheral blood. Assay used: immunoSEQ multiplex PCR; TCRdb lists only in-frame clones, some missing. The sample holds 50,000 to 75,000 clones, around 87% seen once. The sequencing sample was made of blood. The receptors come from a person between 18 and 70 years old in good health.

The chain uses TRBV6-5 and TRBJ2-1; no clear D. Trimming cost V 6 bases and J 9 bases, with 9 bases left between them. From germline, CDR1 is MNHEY and CDR2 SVGAGI. The CDR3 covers 11 residues. The CDR3 loop reads CASSRESEQFF. In DNA form, the CDR3 reads TGTGCCAGCAGCCGCGAATCTGAGCAGTTCTTC.

The rearrangement links TRBV11-3 to TRBJ2-3; 10 bases match TRBD1. J was trimmed by 9 bases and V by 4 bases; bases with no gene match: 4. This CDR3 contains 13 residues. The V gene's germline CDR1 is SGHNT and CDR2 YENEEA. CDR3 protein: CASSSTGGATQYF. CDR3 sequence (DNA): TGTGCCAGCAGCTCGACAGGGGGCGCGACGCAGTATTTT.

This rearrangement joins TRBV5-1 to TRBJ2-5; possibly TRBD1 or TRBD2 for D (5 bases each). The CDR3 is 17 residues long. V was clipped by 0 bases and J by 5 bases, with 20 bases between them. Germline CDR1 is SGHRS and CDR2 is YFSETQ. The CDR3: CASSLGPGLEEGETQYF. The CDR3 DNA reads TGCGCCAGCAGCTTGGGACCCGGACTGGAAGAGGGGGAGACCCAGTACTTC.

This clone appeared a few times. The chain couples TRBV11-2 to TRBJ1-5, with D possibly TRBD1 on 5 matching bases. Trimming left V 5 bases short and J 1 base short, with 12 bases between. The germline V gene has CDR1 SGHAT and CDR2 FQNNGV. The length of the CDR3 is 15 residues. This CDR3 is CASSRDLRSNQPQHF. For the CDR3, the DNA is TGTGCCAGCAGCAGGGACCTCCGGAGCAATCAGCCCCAGCATTTT.

This clone was detected only a few times. The chain links TRBV6-1 to TRBJ2-2; 7 bases are a match to TRBD1. The CDR3 sequence is 15 residues long. Germline loops: CDR1 MNHNS, CDR2 SASEGT. V lost 5 bases and J lost 6; bases outside the gene matches: 9. The CDR3 loop reads CASSSTGDGPGELFF. The CDR3 DNA reads as TGTGCCAGCAGTTCTACAGGGGACGGGCCCGGGGAGCTGTTTTTT.

This chain links TRBV14 with TRBJ1-2, with unresolved D. The CDR3 is 13 amino acids. CDR1 and CDR2 (germline): SGHDN, FVKESK. The V and J ends lost 3 bases and 4 bases respectively, with 9 bases between them. The CDR3, as DNA: TGTGCCAGCAGCCACGGATTCCTCTATGGCTACACCTTC. Protein: CASSHGFLYGYTF.

The chain recombines TRBV14 with TRBJ1-1; a possible D gene is TRBD1 (5 bases). V shed 4 bases and J shed 0 bases, with 12 bases lying between them. The germline gives CDR1 SGHDN, CDR2 FVKESK. The CDR3 sequence is 15 residues long. The DNA for the CDR3 is TGTGCCAGCAGCCCCTCGGGGACGGTGAACACTGAAGCTTTCTTT. Protein: CASSPSGTVNTEAFF.

Regarding this clone: A junction end diverges from the germline sequence, so it may reflect a read error. CDR3 bases: TGCGCCAGCAGCCAACCAACCGGGACAGCCTATGGCCACACCTTC. Its translation: CASSQPTGTAYGHTF. The chain combines TRBV4-1 with TRBJ1-2; TRBD1 matches at 7 bases. This CDR3 contains 15 residues. Germline loops: CDR1 MGHRA, CDR2 YSYEKL.

V and J are TRBV28 and TRBJ2-7; 8 nucleotides align to TRBD2. The ends lost 3 bases at V and 5 bases at J; junction bases unmatched: 6. This CDR3 region has 14 residues. Germline assignment: CDR1 MDHEN and CDR2 SYDVKM. The CDR3 DNA reads as TGTGCCAGCAGTTTCAGCGGGGGCCCCAACGAGCAGTACTTC. It is translated as CASSFSGGPNEQYF.

The gene calls are TRBV19 and TRBJ2-1, with 11 bases matching TRBD2. J was trimmed by 5 bases and V by 5 bases; bases with no gene match: 8. This CDR3 region has 16 residues. Germline CDR1 and CDR2: LNHDA and SQIVND (reference sequence). CDR3 sequence (DNA): TGTGCCAGTAGTGCGCGACTAGCGGGACGTCACAATGAGCAGTTCTTC. This encodes CASSARLAGRHNEQFF. Variable domain in full (rest from reference TRBV19 and TRBJ2-1): DGGITQSPKYLFRKEGQNVTLSCEQNLNHDAMYWYRQDPGQGLRLIYYSQIVNDFQKGDIAEGYSVSREKKESFPLTVTSAQKNPTAFYLCASSARLAGRHNEQFFGPGTRLTVL.

This chain joins TRBV4-3 and TRBJ2-6, with D unresolved. Trimming left V 0 bases short and J 0 bases short, with 6 bases between. Germline CDR1 LGHNA, CDR2 YSLEER. The CDR3 consists of 16 residues. CDR3: CASSQEAGSGANVLTF. The CDR3, as DNA: TGCGCCAGCAGCCAAGAGGCCGGCTCTGGGGCCAACGTCCTGACTTTC.

V gene TRBV27 combines with J gene TRBJ1-5, with a possible D match to TRBD1 (5 bases). The CDR3 runs 13 residues. Trimming took 3 bases from V and 7 from J, leaving 10 bases between them. Germline loops: CDR1 MNHEY, CDR2 SMNVEV (reference sequence). The CDR3 reads CASSFGREQPQHF. In nucleotides, the CDR3 is TGTGCCAGCAGTTTTGGCAGGGAACAGCCCCAGCATTTT.

The chain is built from TRBV30 and TRBJ1-3; D gene ambiguous. In germline, CDR1 is GTSNPN, CDR2 SVGIG (reference sequence). The CDR3 contains 13 residues. Trimming took 0 bases from V and 0 from J, leaving 3 bases between them. In DNA, the CDR3 is TGTGCCTGGAGTGTAAGCTCTGGAAACACCATATATTTT. Amino acid sequence: CAWSVSSGNTIYF. The complete variable domain, with remaining parts taken from reference TRBV30 and TRBJ1-3, reads SQTIHQWPATLVQPVGSPLSLECTVEGTSNPNLYWYRQAAGRGLQLLFYSVGIGQISSEVPQNLSASRPQDRQFILSSKKLLLSDSGFYLCAWSVSSGNTIYFGEGSWLTVV.

In this sample, this clone turned up a few times. The chain uses TRBV5-6 and TRBJ2-1; a possible D gene is TRBD1 (5 bases). CDR1 and CDR2 from the germline V gene are SGHDT and YYEEEE. This CDR3 region has 16 residues. Trimming removed 3 bases at V and 0 bases at J, with 13 bases between. In nucleotides, the CDR3 is TGTGCCAGCAGCTGGGGCCGCGGAGACTCCTACAATGAGCAGTTCTTC. This translates into CASSWGRGDSYNEQFF.

The gene calls are TRBV5-4 and TRBJ1-5; no clear D gene. The CDR3 length is 13 residues. Germline V CDR1 and CDR2: SGHNT, YYREEE (reference sequence). V shed 0 bases and J shed 4 bases, with 5 bases lying between them. CDR3 amino acids: CASSLGQNQPQHF. As DNA, the CDR3 is TGTGCCAGCAGCTTGGGCCAGAATCAGCCCCAGCATTTT.